This T cell receptor beta chain was recovered during a study of OX40 agonist ivuxolimab in advanced cancers. Study details: Cohort: roughly 79% men, mean age approximately 60, aged roughly 23 to 79.

Study-wide findings and caveats: At 0.1-3.0 mg/kg, partial responders had clonal expansion among the lowest observed.

Concerning this clone itself: Its antigen remains unidentified.

The CDR3 spans 15 residues. Germline V lookup: CDR1 SGHNT, CDR2 YYREEE (reference sequence). J gave up 5 bases and V 0 bases, and 4 bases lay outside the gene matches. Clones were sequenced by immunoSEQ multiplex PCR, and TCRdb holds only the in-frame ones, with some missing. The table shows 55,000 to 65,000 clones, with 75% to 90% occurring only once. The gene calls are TRBV5-4 and TRBJ2-5; 10 nucleotides align to TRBD1. This specimen consisted of CD4+ or CD8+ T cells sorted from blood, obtained in a trial of the OX40 agonist ivuxolimab. This sequence originates from an adult with an advanced solid tumor such as melanoma, head and neck, liver or kidney cancer. The CDR3 nucleotides are TGTGCCAGCAGCTTGGGGGGACAGGGGATTGAGACCCAGTACTTC. Its protein is CASSLGGQGIETQYF.